This T cell receptor beta chain was captured in a study of blood T cell repertoires in COVID-19 (dated by TCRdb to 2020 to 2022). Background for the entire study: Collaborator samples came from the United States, Italy and Spain and covered acute and convalescent phases of COVID-19. The material from the prospective study consisted of cDNA or gDNA derived from T cells, B-cell-depleted T cells, or PBMCs. The dataset comprised deeply sampled blood TCRbeta repertoires from subjects exposed to, actively infected with, or recovered from COVID-19. The repertoires were released in a freely available public database intended as a resource for research on the immune response to SARS-CoV-2. Samples were obtained from the ongoing ImmuneRACE study (first 160 participants) and from over a thousand subjects provided by 6 global collaborators. Sample metadata almost always included a de-identified subject ID, COVID-19 status, age in years and sex. Where available, HLA class I and class II types were taken from metadata supplied by the sample provider and were not determined by assay-based typing. General findings and caveats noted by the study authors: Clinical and demographic metadata were provided uncurated, with the amount varying by source and participant.

The CDR3, from cysteine to phenylalanine, totals 18 residues. The entry retains the CDR3 DNA only, 54 bases that are in frame from base 1. The germline V gene sets CDR1 to MDHEN and CDR2 to SYDVKM. Compared with germline, V lacks 6 bases and J lacks 3 bases; bases without a gene match: 17. Each collaborating institution followed its own protocols to collect whole blood in K2EDTA tubes. For TCRbeta analysis, collaborators shipped samples as frozen whole blood, isolated PBMCs, or DNA extracted from either of those sample types. The immunoSEQ Assay, a bias-controlled multiplex PCR, was used to amplify TCRbeta CDR3 regions from genomic DNA. The paper's data handling went like this. The number of nucleated cells in each sample was estimated from the amplification of reference gene primers within the assay. Sequence reads were collapsed and filtered to measure the absolute abundance of every unique TCRbeta CDR3 rearrangement. For each sample, productive Simpson clonality was calculated as the square root of Simpson's diversity index across productive rearrangements. TCRdb limited this immuneACCESS table to in-frame rearrangements with V and J called. A share of clones is missing; checked studies link under half to unresolved V genes, and the rest is unexplained. V and J calls and clone size follow that table, whereas D and trimming were derived from the DNA. Across this sample there are 100,000 or so clones, with about 76% seen only once. Just under 20% of the sample is taken by the ten largest.

Turning to this clone: What antigen it recognizes has not been identified. No clone much larger than this one lies a single base away; base qualities are absent.

Sequenced material: peripheral blood. The clonotype was recovered from a woman in her 70s with acute or convalescent COVID-19. The V and J genes are TRBV28 and TRBJ1-5; 7 nucleotides in the junction match TRBD1. At the DNA level, the sequence is TGTGCCAGCAGCTCATCCACCTCCCGGGACAGCCCCAATCAGCCCCAGCATTTT. Translation gives CASSSSTSRDSPNQPQHF.